The clone carrying this T cell receptor beta chain was picked up one time. These data originate in a study of blood T cell repertoires in COVID-19. Study at large: The United States, Italy and Spain were the sources of the acute and convalescent COVID-19 samples.

Participants came from about two dozen US areas, aged roughly 18 to 95 years. Participants classified as exposed had met a COVID-19 case within 2 weeks before study entry. V dropped 4 bases and J dropped 5; count of bases not matched to a gene: 5. Germline CDR1 reads LNHDA; CDR2 reads SQIVND (reference sequence). The CDR3 extends over 15 amino acids. Clones were sequenced by immunoSEQ multiplex PCR, and TCRdb holds only the in-frame ones, with some missing. The repertoire holds approximately 150,000 clones, with over 70% as singletons. This clonotype was obtained from a man between 65 and 79 years old who had been exposed to COVID-19. Sequencing input: PBMCs or T cells enriched from blood (not recorded which). V is TRBV19 and J is TRBJ2-2; 9 bases are a match to TRBD1. Written as DNA, the CDR3 is TGTGCCAGTAGTACGGGACAGGGCTCAACCGGGGAGCTGTTTTTT. Its translation: CASSTGQGSTGELFF.